These 21 T cell receptor beta chains originate from one sample sequenced in a study of shared clonotypes between healthy human individuals. TCRdb's table, derived via immunoSEQ multiplex PCR, lists solely in-frame clones and lacks some. In the table there are 2 million to 2.5 million clones, 85% to 95% of which are singletons. Sequences were obtained from naive CD4+ T cells sorted from blood. Subset here: CD45RA+ positively selected. The receptor set was obtained from a young man in good health.

J is TRBJ2-2 and V is TRBV6-1, with D possibly matching TRBD1 (5 bases). The CDR3 is made up of 17 amino acids. Trimming took off 0 bases at V and 1 base at J, with 12 bases between the two ends. Looked up from germline, CDR1 is MNHNS and CDR2 is SASEGT. CDR3 residues: CASSEAAGIRNTGELFF. In nucleotides, the CDR3 is TGTGCCAGCAGTGAAGCGGCAGGGATAAGGAACACCGGGGAGCTGTTTTTT.

V is TRBV19 and J is TRBJ2-2; D is tentatively TRBD1 or TRBD2 (6 bases each). The CDR3 consists of 15 residues. CDR1 is LNHDA, CDR2 SQIVND, per germline (reference sequence). V dropped 6 bases and J dropped 1 base, with 12 bases sitting between them. CDR3 region: CASSLGGLNTGELFF. The CDR3 nucleotides are TGTGCCAGTAGCCTAGGGGGGTTGAACACCGGGGAGCTGTTTTTT.

This clone was found once. This sequence joins TRBV7-2 and TRBJ2-7; 9 bases map to TRBD1. CDR3 size: 14 residues. CDR1 is SGHTA, CDR2 FQGNSA, per germline. The V segment lost 5 bases and the J segment 13 bases; nucleotides outside the gene matches: 15. The CDR3 loop is CASSLTGGSLAVYF. In DNA, the CDR3 is TGTGCCAGCAGCCTAACAGGGGGCTCCCTCGCAGTATACTTC.

The rearrangement uses TRBV28 and TRBJ1-1; 10 bases fit TRBD1. The length of the CDR3 is 16 residues. Germline V CDR1 and CDR2: MDHEN, SYDVKM. Trimming cost V 8 bases and J 5 bases; bases outside gene matches: 14. The CDR3 nucleotides are TGTGCCAGCCCGAGCCCAAAGACAGGGGGCATGACTGAAGCTTTCTTT. Its translation: CASPSPKTGGMTEAFF.

The rearrangement joins TRBV30 to TRBJ1-2; D not resolved. This CDR3 is 12 amino acids long. V lost 2 bases and J 4 bases, leaving 8 bases between the germline ends. Germline CDR1 and CDR2: GTSNPN and SVGIG (reference sequence). CDR3 nucleotide sequence: TGTGCCTGGAGTCTCGGGTCCTATGGCTACACCTTC. Amino acid sequence: CAWSLGSYGYTF.

The V and J genes are TRBV13 and TRBJ2-6, with a weak D call TRBD2 (6 bases). CDR1 is PRHDT and CDR2 is FYEKMQ in the germline V gene (reference sequence). V gave up 2 bases and J gave up 0 bases, with 11 bases separating them. The CDR3 is 17 amino acids. In DNA form, the CDR3 reads TGTGCCAGCAGCTTAAGAGCGGGCAGCTCTGGGGCCAACGTCCTGACTTTC. Translating gives CASSLRAGSSGANVLTF.

The V gene is TRBV18, the J gene TRBJ1-2, with 9 nucleotides matching TRBD1. After removal of 3 bases from V and 3 bases from J, the junction contained 5 bases not matched to a gene. The CDR3 covers 15 residues. Germline V lookup: CDR1 KGHSH, CDR2 LQKENI. The CDR3 DNA reads TGTGCCAGCTCACCCACAGGGGGCTCTGACTATGGCTACACCTTC. Protein product: CASSPTGGSDYGYTF.

CDR3 sequence: CASSFRPYNSPLHF. CDR3 bases: TGTGCCAGCAGTTTCCGACCGTATAATTCACCCCTCCACTTT. The chain joins TRBV27 to TRBJ1-6; D call uncertain. The CDR3 spans 14 residues. Looked up from germline, CDR1 is MNHEY and CDR2 is SMNVEV (reference sequence). The ends were cut back, 3 bases at V and 4 bases at J, with 7 bases in the middle.

The chain joins TRBV6-5 to TRBJ1-5; 7 nucleotides line up with TRBD1. V trimming: 5 bases; J trimming: 5 bases; junction bases outside the gene matches: 6. CDR1 is MNHEY and CDR2 is SVGAGI in the germline V gene. CDR3 length equals 14 residues. CDR3 bases: TGTGCCAGCAGTCGACAGGGAGTGGATCAGCCCCAGCATTTT. It codes for CASSRQGVDQPQHF.

The chain recombines TRBV2 with TRBJ1-2; D uncertain. The ends were cut back, 6 bases at V and 2 bases at J, with 13 bases in the middle. CDR3 length: 14 amino acids. Per the germline V gene, CDR1 is SNHLY and CDR2 is FYNNEI. DNA for the CDR3: TGTGCCAGCAGCCTCGTGCCTCGCAACTATGGCTACACCTTC. Protein sequence: CASSLVPRNYGYTF.

Worth noting for this clone: This same CDR3 is encoded by further DNA sequences in the sample. The V gene is TRBV5-4, the J gene TRBJ2-1, with 8 positions matching TRBD1. This CDR3 region has 15 residues. Germline V gene lookup returns CDR1 SGHNT and CDR2 YYREEE (reference sequence). Unmatched junction bases numbered 4, after V lost 4 bases and J lost 1 base. The CDR3 DNA sequence: TGTGCCAGCAGCCAAGACAGGGGATCCTACAATGAGCAGTTCTTC. Translation: CASSQDRGSYNEQFF.

This chain links TRBV2 with TRBJ1-1; TRBD1 might be the D (5 bases). The V gene lost 8 bases and the J gene lost 1 base, with 11 bases spanning the gap. CDR1 SNHLY and CDR2 FYNNEI come from the germline V gene. CDR3 length: 13 amino acids. DNA of the CDR3: TGTGCCAGCGCTATTCAGGGGAACACTGAAGCTTTCTTT. It encodes CASAIQGNTEAFF.

V is TRBV7-9 and J is TRBJ1-5; D possibly corresponds to TRBD1 (6 bases). Trimming left V 1 base short and J 0 bases short, with 13 bases between. The CDR3 totals 17 residues. Germline assignment: CDR1 SEHNR and CDR2 FQNEAQ (reference sequence). The CDR3 coding sequence is TGTGCCAGCAGCTTAGAAGGGACATTTACTAGCAATCAGCCCCAGCATTTT. It codes for CASSLEGTFTSNQPQHF.

The chain recombines TRBV2 with TRBJ2-3; D is uncertain. Deletions cut 6 bases from V and 4 bases from J, with 5 bases between. This CDR3 comprises 11 residues. Germline V gene sequence: CDR1 SNHLY, CDR2 FYNNEI. CDR3 DNA: TGTGCCAGCAGGCTCTCAGATACGCAGTATTTT. Its translation: CASRLSDTQYF.

The V call is TRBV27, the J call TRBJ1-6, with no clear D. CDR3 size: 14 residues. From germline, CDR1 is MNHEY and CDR2 SMNVEV (reference sequence). V was pared by 2 bases and J by 3 bases, with 5 bases between. The CDR3 nucleotides read TGTGCCAGCAGTTTAGAACACTATAATTCACCCCTCCACTTT. Protein: CASSLEHYNSPLHF.

The chain is built from TRBV18 and TRBJ1-4, with no clear D. CDR1 is KGHSH, CDR2 LQKENI, per germline. With 2 bases removed from V and 7 bases from J, the gap between germline ends came to 11 bases. The CDR3 sequence is 14 residues long. Written as DNA, the CDR3 is TGTGCCAGCTCACCAAACGGGGTCGGTGAAAAACTGTTTTTT. Protein sequence: CASSPNGVGEKLFF.

CDR3 nucleotides: TGTGCCAGTAGTTCCTTACTAGCGGGGGCTTACTCTGGGGCCAACGTCCTGACTTTC. This codes for CASSSLLAGAYSGANVLTF. This chain connects TRBV19 to TRBJ2-6; 11 bases map to TRBD2. Germline lookup yields CDR1 LNHDA and CDR2 SQIVND (reference sequence). The V and J ends lost 5 bases and 0 bases, in that order; junction bases with no gene match: 9. The CDR3 is 19 amino acids. Drawing the rest from reference TRBV19 and TRBJ2-6, the complete variable domain is DGGITQSPKYLFRKEGQNVTLSCEQNLNHDAMYWYRQDPGQGLRLIYYSQIVNDFQKGDIAEGYSVSREKKESFPLTVTSAQKNPTAFYLCASSSLLAGAYSGANVLTFGAGSRLTVL.

The chain couples TRBV6-5 to TRBJ1-1; no definite D call. Germline V gene lookup returns CDR1 MNHEY and CDR2 SVGAGI. The CDR3 is 15 amino acids. Trimming took 2 bases from V and 1 from J, leaving 11 bases between them. The CDR3 is CASSYLGPTNTEAFF. CDR3 bases: TGTGCCAGCAGTTACCTTGGACCGACGAACACTGAAGCTTTCTTT.

This chain joins TRBV10-3 and TRBJ2-4; the match to TRBD1 covers 8 bases. The CDR3 totals 14 residues. V shed 11 bases, J shed 6 bases, and the junction held 12 bases outside the gene matches. Germline V lookup: CDR1 ENHRY, CDR2 SYGVKD. The CDR3 loop is CASQGGGEGNIQYF. Written as DNA, the CDR3 is TGTGCCTCACAGGGGGGCGGGGAAGGAAACATTCAGTACTTC.

The V gene is TRBV6-9, the J gene TRBJ2-7; 11 nucleotides agree with TRBD2. Losses at the gene ends were 4 bases for V and 2 bases for J; bases not matched to a gene: 7. Germline V gene data show CDR1 as MNHGY and CDR2 as SVAAGI. The length of the CDR3 is 16 residues. Here the CDR3 DNA reads TGTGCCAGCAGTTCCCCGGGACTAGCGGCTCCCTACGAGCAGTACTTC. It codes for CASSSPGLAAPYEQYF.

The chain recombines TRBV5-4 with TRBJ1-1; D is undetermined. CDR3 length equals 14 residues. The germline V gene has CDR1 SGHNT and CDR2 YYREEE (reference sequence). Trimming stripped 3 bases from V and 1 base from J, with 10 bases between. The CDR3: CASSSPAANTEAFF. The CDR3 DNA reads as TGTGCCAGCAGCTCCCCCGCGGCGAACACTGAAGCTTTCTTT.